The TCR beta chain described here comes from a study of blood T cell repertoires in COVID-19 (dated by TCRdb to 2018 to 2021). Some background on the complete study: Collaborator samples came from the United States, Italy and Spain and covered acute and convalescent phases of COVID-19. Where HLA class I and class II types were available, the types were taken from metadata supplied by the sample provider, not from assay-based typing. The prospective study material was composed of cDNA or gDNA derived from T cells, B-cell-depleted T cells, or PBMCs. The dataset comprised deeply sampled blood TCRbeta repertoires from subjects exposed to, actively infected with, or recovered from COVID-19. Nearly every sample came with metadata listing a de-identified subject ID, COVID-19 status, age in years and sex. Samples came from the ongoing ImmuneRACE study (first 160 participants) plus 1,254 subjects from 6 global collaborators. The repertoires were made available in a free public database intended to serve as a resource for research on the immune response to SARS-CoV-2. Summary of the overall study and its limitations: The quantity of clinical and demographic metadata differed by source and by participant and was supplied without curation.

Participants in the prospective study were aged roughly 18 to 90 years, lived in about two dozen United States geographic areas, and enrolled through a virtual design. To assign participants to cohorts, the prospective study relied on clinical history that participants themselves reported in a screening survey and a study questionnaire. In the prospective study, mobile phlebotomists collected whole blood, serum and a nasopharyngeal or oropharyngeal swab from each participant. Participants in the prospective study had the option to provide additional blood draws and questionnaires over a roughly 2-month period. Before DNA extraction, prospective study blood samples were shipped either frozen or at room temperature. TCRbeta CDR3 regions were amplified from genomic DNA using the immunoSEQ Assay, a bias-controlled multiplex PCR. The source study handled its data this way. Within the assay, amplification of reference gene primers was used to estimate how many nucleated cells each sample contained. To quantify the absolute abundance of each unique TCRbeta CDR3 rearrangement, sequence reads were collapsed and filtered. Productive Simpson clonality was computed per sample as the square root of Simpson's diversity index over productive rearrangements. This immuneACCESS table, as held by TCRdb, lists in-frame sequences with V and J called but not all clones. Of the missing ones, under half trace to an unresolved V gene in checked studies; the others have no known cause. That table gives V, J and clone size, and the DNA gave D and trimming. This sample has approximately 230,000 clones in its table, and almost 90% of those were observed once. The leading ten clones occupy approximately 14% of the sample.

Including the terminal cysteine and phenylalanine, the CDR3 comprises 15 residues. Left in the record is the CDR3 DNA by itself, 45 bases read in frame from the first base. V drops 1 base and J drops 1 base, leaving 8 bases in between. Looking up the germline V gene (reference sequence) yields CDR1 LNHDA and CDR2 SQIVND. As to this clone: The target of this receptor is not known. No base qualities exist here, and no much larger clone lies one base off it.

The receptor's source is a woman aged 50 to 60 with acute COVID-19. The chain couples TRBV19 to TRBJ1-5; the D gene is perhaps TRBD1, from 5 matching bases. The sequencing input was PBMCs or T cells enriched from blood (not recorded which). The CDR3 protein: CASSIGRGSNQPQHF. The nucleotide sequence is TGTGCCAGTAGTATAGGGCGGGGGAGCAATCAGCCCCAGCATTTT.